These 18 T cell receptor beta chains were sequenced from one sample in a study of blood T cell repertoires in COVID-19. Libraries were prepared by immunoSEQ multiplex PCR; TCRdb keeps only in-frame clonotypes and omits some of them. Among tens of thousands of clones listed, approximately 88% were seen once. The specimen was peripheral blood. These receptors all stem from a man over 45 with active COVID-19.

The V and J genes are TRBV5-4 and TRBJ2-5, with TRBD2 matching over 11 bases. This CDR3 is 14 amino acids long. The germline V gene encodes CDR1 SGHNT and CDR2 YYREEE (reference sequence). The J segment lost 5 bases and the V segment lost 5 bases, leaving 5 bases of the junction unmatched. The CDR3, as DNA: TGTGCCAGCAGTTTAGCGGGGGGGCGGGAGACCCAGTACTTC. Its protein is CASSLAGGRETQYF.

The rearrangement links TRBV28 to TRBJ2-7; TRBD1 agrees at 9 bases. CDR3 length equals 15 residues. The trim removed 7 bases at V and 1 base at J, leaving 8 bases unmatched. Per germline, CDR1 MDHEN and CDR2 SYDVKM. The CDR3 spells CASTGPGTGSYEQYF. CDR3 nucleotide sequence: TGTGCCAGCACCGGACCCGGGACAGGGTCCTACGAGCAGTACTTC.

The chain combines TRBV6-5 with TRBJ1-6, with D uncertain. Germline CDR1 reads MNHEY; CDR2 reads SVGAGI. The germline V and J ends were trimmed by 2 bases and 6 bases, with 11 bases remaining between them. This CDR3 contains 15 residues. For the CDR3, the DNA is TGTGCCAGCAGTTACGGGAGGGCGCGTAATTCACCCCTCCACTTT. It encodes CASSYGRARNSPLHF.

The chain has TRBV18 and TRBJ2-3; 10 nucleotides align to TRBD2. The CDR3 is 14 amino acids. Per the germline V gene, CDR1 is KGHSH and CDR2 is LQKENI. The J segment lost 11 bases and the V segment lost 6 bases, leaving 11 bases of the junction unmatched. The CDR3 DNA sequence: TGTGCCAGCTCCCCGGGACTAGCGAGTGTATGGCAGTATTTT. As protein: CASSPGLASVWQYF.

This chain uses TRBV28 with TRBJ2-6; 12 bases line up with TRBD1. The ends lost 4 bases at V and 2 bases at J; junction bases unmatched: 6. This CDR3 has 18 residues. CDR1 MDHEN and CDR2 SYDVKM come from the germline V gene. Written as DNA, the CDR3 is TGTGCCAGCAGTTCTGGGACAGGGGGCTTCCCTGGGGCCAACGTCCTGACTTTC. It yields the protein CASSSGTGGFPGANVLTF.

The chain combines TRBV11-3 with TRBJ2-3; possibly TRBD1 for D (5 bases). The CDR3 sequence is 15 residues long. CDR1 is SGHNT, CDR2 YENEEA, per germline. Trimming pared 0 bases from V and 1 base from J, leaving 8 bases between. The CDR3 loop is CASSLDDRGTDTQYF. CDR3 DNA: TGTGCCAGCAGCTTAGACGACAGAGGCACAGATACGCAGTATTTT.

The chain employs TRBV5-1 and TRBJ2-1; TRBD2 aligns across 7 bases. There are 19 residues in the CDR3. J lost 4 bases, V lost 9 bases, and 25 bases had no gene match. Germline V gives CDR1 SGHRS, CDR2 YFSETQ. The CDR3 spells CANPASDCASGEGYNEQFF. The CDR3 nucleotides read TGCGCCAACCCAGCCTCCGATTGTGCCTCGGGGGAGGGTTACAATGAGCAGTTCTTC.

V usage is TRBV5-5 and J usage is TRBJ1-1; no firm D call. Germline V gene sequence: CDR1 SGHKS, CDR2 YYEKEE (reference sequence). V was trimmed by 3 bases and J by 5 bases, leaving 11 bases between them. The CDR3 length is 13 residues. The CDR3 protein is CASSSAPGTEAFF. In DNA, the CDR3 is TGTGCCAGCAGCTCGGCCCCGGGGACTGAAGCTTTCTTT.

This clone appeared a few times. The rearrangement links TRBV28 to TRBJ1-2, with D uncertain. Trimming removed 1 base from V and 5 bases from J, with 5 bases in between. Germline assignment: CDR1 MDHEN and CDR2 SYDVKM. This CDR3 spans 12 amino acids. In DNA, the CDR3 is TGTGCCAGCAGTTTATACGCGTATGGCTACACCTTC. As protein: CASSLYAYGYTF.

The count of this clone is one. The V gene is TRBV5-4, the J gene TRBJ2-2; a weak D match, TRBD2 (6 bases). The length of the CDR3 is 16 residues. V was trimmed by 0 bases and J by 1 base, leaving 10 bases between them. Germline V CDR1 and CDR2: SGHNT, YYREEE (reference sequence). The CDR3 protein is CASSLGRRGNTGELFF. In nucleotides, the CDR3 is TGTGCCAGCAGCTTGGGGCGGCGGGGGAACACCGGGGAGCTGTTTTTT.

The rearrangement joins TRBV19 to TRBJ1-3, with 7 positions matching TRBD1. This CDR3 has 16 residues. With 8 bases clipped from V and 4 bases from J, the junction kept 14 bases outside the gene matches. Germline V gives CDR1 LNHDA, CDR2 SQIVND (reference sequence). CDR3 sequence reads: CASYDDRALSGNTIYF. CDR3 DNA sequence: TGTGCCAGTTACGACGACAGGGCCTTATCCGGAAACACCATATATTTT. Full variable domain (rest looked up from reference TRBV19 and TRBJ1-3): DGGITQSPKYLFRKEGQNVTLSCEQNLNHDAMYWYRQDPGQGLRLIYYSQIVNDFQKGDIAEGYSVSREKKESFPLTVTSAQKNPTAFYLCASYDDRALSGNTIYFGEGSWLTVV.

This clone was found a few times. V gene TRBV6-4 combines with J gene TRBJ2-2; the match to TRBD1 covers 9 bases. The CDR3 is 16 amino acids. V trimming: 3 bases; J trimming: 2 bases; junction bases outside the gene matches: 4. Germline loops: CDR1 MRHNA, CDR2 SNTAGT. The CDR3 nucleotides are TGTGCCAGCAGTGAAACAGGGGGCGTCAACACCGGGGAGCTGTTTTTT. As protein: CASSETGGVNTGELFF.

A note on this clone: The junction does not match germline at one end; this may be a read error. The chain combines TRBV3-1 (or the pseudogene TRBV3-2) with TRBJ2-5, with 12 bases identical to TRBD2. This CDR3 spans 15 amino acids. Germline CDR1 LGHDT, CDR2 YNNKEL (reference sequence). CDR3 region: CASSKEGLAGETQYF. The CDR3 nucleotides read TGTGCCAGCAGCAAAGAGGGACTAGCGGGAGAGACCCAGTACTTC.

This chain joins TRBV6-2 or TRBV6-3 and TRBJ2-4, with a tentative D call TRBD1 (5 bases). The CDR3 contains 15 residues. The germline V and J ends were trimmed by 6 bases and 2 bases, with 14 bases remaining between them. Per the germline V gene, CDR1 is MNHEY and CDR2 is SVGEGT. CDR3 amino acids: CASSRLTGPKNIQYF. CDR3 nucleotides: TGTGCCAGCAGCCGTCTTACAGGTCCCAAAAACATTCAGTACTTC.

The chain couples TRBV7-2 to TRBJ2-7; 8 positions agree with TRBD2. CDR3 length: 15 amino acids. Germline trimming cut 5 bases from V and 6 bases from J; bases unmatched to any gene: 12. Germline V lookup: CDR1 SGHTA, CDR2 FQGNSA. In DNA form, the CDR3 reads TGTGCCAGCAGCAAGGAGACTAGCGCGTTTAGCGAGCAGTACTTC. It is translated as CASSKETSAFSEQYF. The full variable domain, in which reference TRBV7-2 and TRBJ2-7 provide the parts outside the CDR3, is GAGVSQSPSNKVTEKGKDVELRCDPISGHTALYWYRQSLGQGLEFLIYFQGNSAPDKSGLPSDRFSAERTGGSVSTLTIQRTQQEDSAVYLCASSKETSAFSEQYFGPGTRLTVT.

This rearrangement joins TRBV7-9 to TRBJ1-1, with a possible D match to TRBD1 (5 bases). V shed 5 bases and J shed 4 bases, with 11 bases lying between them. There are 13 residues in the CDR3. The germline CDR1 and CDR2 sequences are SEHNR and FQNEAQ (reference sequence). The DNA of the CDR3 is TGTGCCAGCAGCCTGACAGTTGCCACTGAAGCTTTCTTT. Translation: CASSLTVATEAFF.

In this sample, this clone turned up once. In DNA form, the CDR3 reads TGCGCCAGCAGCGCCTGGACAGGGGAAGATCAGCCCCAGCATTTT. It specifies CASSAWTGEDQPQHF. The V gene is TRBV4-1, the J gene TRBJ1-5, with TRBD1 matching over 9 bases. V was clipped by 5 bases and J by 5 bases; unmatched bases: 7. The CDR3 runs to 15 residues. Germline CDR1 and CDR2: MGHRA and YSYEKL.

This clone was seen a handful of times. The CDR3 coding sequence is TGTGCCAGCAAGACAGGGTATAAAGCCGGGGAGCTGTTTTTT. It yields the protein CASKTGYKAGELFF. The V and J genes are TRBV28 and TRBJ2-2, with 7 bases fitting TRBD1. The germline V gene encodes CDR1 MDHEN and CDR2 SYDVKM. J lost 6 bases, V lost 7 bases, and 8 bases had no gene match. This CDR3 comprises 14 residues. The whole variable domain, filled in from reference TRBV28 and TRBJ2-2, reads DVKVTQSSRYLVKRTGEKVFLECVQDMDHENMFWYRQDPGLGLRLIYFSYDVKMKEKGDIPEGYSVSREKKERFSLILESASTNQTSMYLCASKTGYKAGELFFGEGSRLTVL.